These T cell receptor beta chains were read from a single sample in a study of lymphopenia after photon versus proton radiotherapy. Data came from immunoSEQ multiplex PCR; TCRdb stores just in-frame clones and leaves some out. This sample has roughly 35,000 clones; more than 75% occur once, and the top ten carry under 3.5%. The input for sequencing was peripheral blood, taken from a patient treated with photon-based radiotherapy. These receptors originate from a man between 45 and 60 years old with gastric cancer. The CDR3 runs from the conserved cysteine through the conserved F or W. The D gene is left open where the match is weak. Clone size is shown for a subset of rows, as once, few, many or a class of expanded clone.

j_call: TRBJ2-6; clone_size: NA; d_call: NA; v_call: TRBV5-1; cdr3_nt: TGCGCCAGCAGCACCGACAGTGCCTCTGGGGCCAACGTCCTGACTTTC; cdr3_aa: CASSTDSASGANVLTF
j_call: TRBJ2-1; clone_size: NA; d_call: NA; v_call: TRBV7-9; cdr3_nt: TGTGCCAGCAGCTTAAAGAAACACTCCTACAATGAGCAGTTCTTC; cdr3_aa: CASSLKKHSYNEQFF
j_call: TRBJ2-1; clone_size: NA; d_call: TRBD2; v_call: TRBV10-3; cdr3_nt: TGTGCCATCAGTGACTTGACTAGCGGGAGGGGAAATGAGCAGTTCTTC; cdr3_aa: CAISDLTSGRGNEQFF
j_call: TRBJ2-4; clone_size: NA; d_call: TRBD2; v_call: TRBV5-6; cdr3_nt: TGTGCCAGCAGCACATTAGCGGGAGGAAACATTCAGTACTTC; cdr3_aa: CASSTLAGGNIQYF
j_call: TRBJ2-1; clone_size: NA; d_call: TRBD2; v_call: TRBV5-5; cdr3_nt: TGTGCCAGCAGCTCTTTGAGCGGGAGTCAGCACAATGAGCAGTTCTTC; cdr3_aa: CASSSLSGSQHNEQFF
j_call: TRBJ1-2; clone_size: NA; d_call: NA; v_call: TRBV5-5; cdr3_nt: TGTGCCAGCAGCTTGGGAACGGCCACAACCTATGGCTACACCTTC; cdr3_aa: CASSLGTATTYGYTF
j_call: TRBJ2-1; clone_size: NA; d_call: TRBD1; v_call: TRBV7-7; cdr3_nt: TGTGCCAGCAGCGGGGGGACAGGGGGGTCCTACAATGAGCAGTTCTTC; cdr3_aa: CASSGGTGGSYNEQFF
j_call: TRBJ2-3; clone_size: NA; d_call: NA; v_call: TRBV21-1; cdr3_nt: TGTGCCAGCAGCGCTGCAAAACAGGGCCCCGATACGCAGTATTTT; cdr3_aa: CASSAAKQGPDTQYF
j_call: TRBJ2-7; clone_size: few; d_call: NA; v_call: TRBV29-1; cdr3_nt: TGCAGCTGGACCTCAGGGCGCGAGCAGTACTTC; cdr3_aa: CSWTSGREQYF
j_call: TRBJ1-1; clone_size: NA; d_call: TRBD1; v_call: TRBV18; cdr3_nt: TGTGCCAGCTCCCGTGGGACAGGGGGCACTGAAGCTTTCTTT; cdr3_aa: CASSRGTGGTEAFF
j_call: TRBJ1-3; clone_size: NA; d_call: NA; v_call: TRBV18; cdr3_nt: TGTGCCAGCTCATTAGACACTGGAAACACCATATATTTT; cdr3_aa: CASSLDTGNTIYF
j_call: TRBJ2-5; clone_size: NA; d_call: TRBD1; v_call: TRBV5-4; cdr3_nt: TGTGCCAGCAGCACGGGACAGGGTTTCGAGACCCAGTACTTC; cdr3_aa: CASSTGQGFETQYF
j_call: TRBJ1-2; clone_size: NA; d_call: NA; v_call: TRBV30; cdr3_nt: TGTGCCTGGGCCGCAGGGCAGGATAACTATGGCTACACCTTC; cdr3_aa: CAWAAGQDNYGYTF
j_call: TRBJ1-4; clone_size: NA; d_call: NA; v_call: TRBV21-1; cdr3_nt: TGTGCCAGCACAAGGGGTTACGAAGGAGGTGAAAAACTGTTTTTT; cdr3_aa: CASTRGYEGGEKLFF
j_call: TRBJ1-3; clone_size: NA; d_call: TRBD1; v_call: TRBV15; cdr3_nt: TGTGCCACCAGCAGAGGGACAGGGTACGGAAACACCATATATTTT; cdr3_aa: CATSRGTGYGNTIYF
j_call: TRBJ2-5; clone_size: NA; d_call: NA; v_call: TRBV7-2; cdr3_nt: TGTGCCAGCAGCTTAGCAGGCTATAGGGAGACCCAGTACTTC; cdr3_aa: CASSLAGYRETQYF
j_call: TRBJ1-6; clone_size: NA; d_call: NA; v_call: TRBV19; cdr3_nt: TGTGCCAGTAGGCGGCGGGAGGCCAATTCACCCCTCCACTTT; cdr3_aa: CASRRREANSPLHF
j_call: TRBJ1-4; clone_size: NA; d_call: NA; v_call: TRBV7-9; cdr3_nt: TGTGCCAGCAGCCTAGCCCTCGGGGTCAATGAAAAACTGTTTTTT; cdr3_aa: CASSLALGVNEKLFF
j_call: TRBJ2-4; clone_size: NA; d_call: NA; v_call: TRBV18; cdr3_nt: TGTGCCAGCTCCCCAGACAAAAACATTCAGTACTTC; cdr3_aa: CASSPDKNIQYF
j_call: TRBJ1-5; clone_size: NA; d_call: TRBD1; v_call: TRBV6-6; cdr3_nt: TGTGCCAGCAGTCCCGGAGGCCAGGGGGATCAGCCCCAGCATTTT; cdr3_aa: CASSPGGQGDQPQHF
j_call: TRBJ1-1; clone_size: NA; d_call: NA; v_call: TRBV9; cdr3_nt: TGTGCCAGCAGCCCCACAACGGGGGGAAGGACTGAAGCTTTCTTT; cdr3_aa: CASSPTTGGRTEAFF
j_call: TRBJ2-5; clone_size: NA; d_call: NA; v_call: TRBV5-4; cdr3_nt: TGTGCCAGCAGCTTGGCGGGGAGAGAGACCCAGTACTTC; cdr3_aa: CASSLAGRETQYF
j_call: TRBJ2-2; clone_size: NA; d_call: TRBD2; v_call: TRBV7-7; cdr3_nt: TGTGCCAGCAGTGCTACGTCTGGGACTAGCCCCGGGGAGCTGTTTTTT; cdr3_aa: CASSATSGTSPGELFF
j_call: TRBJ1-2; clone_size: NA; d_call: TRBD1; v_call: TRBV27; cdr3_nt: TGTGCCAGCAGTTTAACTTGGCAGGGGGCAAGCTATGGCTACACCTTC; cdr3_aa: CASSLTWQGASYGYTF
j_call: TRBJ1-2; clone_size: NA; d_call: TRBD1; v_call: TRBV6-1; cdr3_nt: TGTGCCAGCAGTCTGACAGGGTTACAGCTGGGCTACACCTTC; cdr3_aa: CASSLTGLQLGYTF
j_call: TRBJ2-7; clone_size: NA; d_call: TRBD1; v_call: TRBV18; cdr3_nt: TGTGCCAGCTCAGCGACAGGGAACGAGCAGTACTTC; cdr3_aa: CASSATGNEQYF
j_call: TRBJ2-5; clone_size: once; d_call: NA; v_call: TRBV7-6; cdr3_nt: TGTGCCAGCAGCTTAGTATTCGGGGAAGAGACCCAGTACTTC; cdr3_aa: CASSLVFGEETQYF
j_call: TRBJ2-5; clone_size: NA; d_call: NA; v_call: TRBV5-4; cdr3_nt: TGTGCCAGCAGCTTAGGGGCTAACCAAGAGACCCAGTACTTC; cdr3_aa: CASSLGANQETQYF
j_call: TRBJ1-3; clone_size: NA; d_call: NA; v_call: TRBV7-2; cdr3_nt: TGTGCCAGCAGCTTAGGGCCAGGGGTGGACACCATATATTTT; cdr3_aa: CASSLGPGVDTIYF
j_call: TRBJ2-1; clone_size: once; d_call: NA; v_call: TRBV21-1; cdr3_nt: TGTGCCAGCATCTGCCTGGTCGTTCACTCCTACAATGAGCAGTTCTTC; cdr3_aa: CASICLVVHSYNEQFF
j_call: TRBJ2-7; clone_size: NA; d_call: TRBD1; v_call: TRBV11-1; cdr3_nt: TGTGCCAGCAGCATAGAGACAGGGTTGAACTACGAGCAGTACTTC; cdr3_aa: CASSIETGLNYEQYF
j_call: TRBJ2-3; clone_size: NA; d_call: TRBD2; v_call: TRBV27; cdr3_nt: TGTGCCAGCACCCCTTTAGGGAGGGGAAACACAGATACGCAGTATTTT; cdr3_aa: CASTPLGRGNTDTQYF
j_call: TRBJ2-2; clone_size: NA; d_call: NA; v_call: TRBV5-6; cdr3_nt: TGTGCCAGCAGCAACGCGAACACCGGGGAGCTGTTTTTT; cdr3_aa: CASSNANTGELFF
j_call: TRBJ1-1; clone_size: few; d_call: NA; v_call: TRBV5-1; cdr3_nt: TGCGCCAGCAGCAGCAGGGGTTATGGGAACACTGAAGCTTTCTTT; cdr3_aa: CASSSRGYGNTEAFF
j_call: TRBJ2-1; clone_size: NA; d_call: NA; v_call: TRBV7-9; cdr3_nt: TGTGCCAGCATCGACAGAGGTGGATACAATGAGCAGTTCTTC; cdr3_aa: CASIDRGGYNEQFF
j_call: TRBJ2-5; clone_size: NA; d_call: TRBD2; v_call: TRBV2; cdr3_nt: TGTGCCAGCAGTGAAGCGGGACTATCCCAAGAGACCCAGTACTTC; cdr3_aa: CASSEAGLSQETQYF
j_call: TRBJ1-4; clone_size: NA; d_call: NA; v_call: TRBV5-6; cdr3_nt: TGTGCCAGCAGCTTCTATAACTTTGCTAATGAAAAACTGTTTTTT; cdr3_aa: CASSFYNFANEKLFF
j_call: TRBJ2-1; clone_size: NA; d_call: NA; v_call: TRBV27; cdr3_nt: TGTGCCAGCAGTTTAGAGTTGGGGGATTCCTACAATGAGCAGTTCTTC; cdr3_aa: CASSLELGDSYNEQFF
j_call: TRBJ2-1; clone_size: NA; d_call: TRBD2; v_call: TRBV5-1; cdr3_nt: TGCGCCAGCAGCTACGGCGGGAGGGCTTCCGGAAATGAGCAGTTCTTC; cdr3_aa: CASSYGGRASGNEQFF
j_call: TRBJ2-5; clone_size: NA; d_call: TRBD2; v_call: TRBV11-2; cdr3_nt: TGTGCCAGCAGCTCCCGGACTAGCGGGCCAGAGACCCAGTACTTC; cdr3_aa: CASSSRTSGPETQYF
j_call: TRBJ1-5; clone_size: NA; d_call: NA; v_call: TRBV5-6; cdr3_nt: TGTGCCAGCAGCTTTGGGGGGTTCAATCAGCCCCAGCATTTT; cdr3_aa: CASSFGGFNQPQHF
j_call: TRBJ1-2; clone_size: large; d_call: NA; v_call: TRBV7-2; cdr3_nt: TGTGCCAGCAGCTTAGAGAACTATGGCTACACCTTC; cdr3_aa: CASSLENYGYTF
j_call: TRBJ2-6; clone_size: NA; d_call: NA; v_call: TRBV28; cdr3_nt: TGTGCCAGCAGTTTAGTGTCAGGCCCGGGGGCCAACGTCCTGACTTTC; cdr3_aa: CASSLVSGPGANVLTF
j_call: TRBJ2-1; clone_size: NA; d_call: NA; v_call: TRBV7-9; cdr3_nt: TGTGCCAGCAGCCAGGACTTTAATGAGCAGTTCTTC; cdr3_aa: CASSQDFNEQFF
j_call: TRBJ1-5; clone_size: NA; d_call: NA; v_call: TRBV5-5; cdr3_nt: TGTGCCAGCAGCGTGGCCGGGATTAGCAATCAGCCCCAGCATTTT; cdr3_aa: CASSVAGISNQPQHF
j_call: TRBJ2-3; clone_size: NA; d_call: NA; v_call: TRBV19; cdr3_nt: TGTGCCAGTAGTATCCAGGCTAGCACAGATACGCAGTATTTT; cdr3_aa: CASSIQASTDTQYF
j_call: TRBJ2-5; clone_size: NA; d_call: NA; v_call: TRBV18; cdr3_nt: TGTGCCAGCTCACCAGCGGCTACCCAAGAGACCCAGTACTTC; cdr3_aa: CASSPAATQETQYF
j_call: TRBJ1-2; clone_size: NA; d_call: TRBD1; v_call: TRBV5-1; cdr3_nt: TGCGCCAGCAGCTTGGCCGGGACAGGACTTGGCTACACCTTC; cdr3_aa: CASSLAGTGLGYTF
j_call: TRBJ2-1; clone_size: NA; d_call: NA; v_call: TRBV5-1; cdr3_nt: TGCGCCAGCAGCTTGGGGGCCGCGACTAGTCACAATGAGCAGTTCTTC; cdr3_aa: CASSLGAATSHNEQFF
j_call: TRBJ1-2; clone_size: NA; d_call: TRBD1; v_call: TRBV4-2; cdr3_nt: TGTGCCAGCAGCCCTTACAATCGACAGGGAGGGTCGGGTGGCTACACCTTC; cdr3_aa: CASSPYNRQGGSGGYTF
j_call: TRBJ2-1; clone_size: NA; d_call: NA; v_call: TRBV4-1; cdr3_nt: TGCGCCAGCAGCCAAGAACGCCCGTTGGAGCAGTTCTTC; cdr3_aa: CASSQERPLEQFF
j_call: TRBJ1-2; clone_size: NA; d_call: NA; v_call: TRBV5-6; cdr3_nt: TGTGCCAGCAGCTTGGGACAGTCCCACTATGGCTACACCTTC; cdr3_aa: CASSLGQSHYGYTF
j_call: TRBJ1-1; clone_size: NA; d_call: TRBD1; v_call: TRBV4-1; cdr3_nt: TGCGCCAGCAGCAAAGGGGCAGGGGGCGGGTTGAACACTGAAGCTTTCTTT; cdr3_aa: CASSKGAGGGLNTEAFF
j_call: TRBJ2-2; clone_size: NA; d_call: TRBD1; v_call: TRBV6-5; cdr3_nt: TGTGCCAGCAGTTTGGGACAGGGTAACACCGGGGAGCTGTTTTTT; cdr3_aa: CASSLGQGNTGELFF
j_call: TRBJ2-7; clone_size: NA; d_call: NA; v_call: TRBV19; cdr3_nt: TGTGCCAGTAGTAAGGACCCGCACTCCTACGAGCAGTACTTC; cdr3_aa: CASSKDPHSYEQYF
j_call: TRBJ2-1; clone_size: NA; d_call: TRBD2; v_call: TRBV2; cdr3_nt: TGTGCCAGCAGTGAGAGACTAGCGGGGGGGGATGAGCAGTTCTTC; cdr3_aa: CASSERLAGGDEQFF